The 18 T cell receptor beta chains in this list originate from one sample, sequenced in a study of cytomegalovirus exposure and HLA in healthy donors. Profiled with immunoSEQ multiplex PCR; TCRdb holds only in-frame clones, not every one. The table lists roughly 250,000 clones, around 90% of them singletons. Input material: PBMCs. The receptors come from a woman under 30 in good health and CMV-seronegative.

The rearrangement joins TRBV28 to TRBJ1-5; D perhaps matches TRBD1 (6 bases). Germline-derived CDR1 and CDR2 are MDHEN and SYDVKM. The CDR3 spans 14 residues. Between the trimmed V and J ends, which lost 10 bases and 6 bases, there was a span of 19 bases. This CDR3 is CATELARGGQPQHF. The DNA of the CDR3 is TGTGCCACCGAGCTCGCCAGGGGCGGTCAGCCCCAGCATTTT.

The rearrangement links TRBV9 to TRBJ2-7; 11 positions match TRBD1. The CDR3 consists of 15 residues. V shed 3 bases, J shed 3 bases, and the junction held 5 bases outside the gene matches. Germline CDR1 SGDLS, CDR2 YYNGEE. The chain's CDR3 is CASSGGQGVIYEQYF. Written as DNA, the CDR3 is TGTGCCAGCAGCGGGGGACAGGGGGTGATCTACGAGCAGTACTTC.

The gene calls are TRBV27 and TRBJ2-7, with 10 bases matching TRBD1. This CDR3 comprises 15 residues. With V trimmed by 3 bases and J by 5 bases, 7 bases remained unmatched. Germline V CDR1 and CDR2: MNHEY, SMNVEV (reference sequence). CDR3 loop: CASSFFRDRGNEQYF. As DNA, the CDR3 is TGTGCCAGCAGTTTCTTCCGGGACAGGGGCAACGAGCAGTACTTC.

The V call is TRBV7-9, the J call TRBJ1-1; D is undetermined. Germline CDR1 reads SEHNR; CDR2 reads FQNEAQ (reference sequence). V lost 6 bases, J lost 5 bases, and 7 bases lay in between. The CDR3 totals 11 residues. This chain's CDR3 is CASSGETEAFF. CDR3 sequence (DNA): TGTGCCAGCAGTGGGGAGACTGAAGCTTTCTTT.

The rearrangement joins TRBV4-1 to TRBJ1-5; D possibly corresponds to TRBD1 (5 bases). The germline gives CDR1 MGHRA, CDR2 YSYEKL. This CDR3 comprises 17 residues. The ends were cut back, 1 base at V and 7 bases at J, with 20 bases in the middle. The CDR3 coding sequence is TGCGCCAGCAGCCAAGTTGGTTCGGCCCAGGGTAAGCAGCCCCAGCATTTT. It specifies CASSQVGSAQGKQPQHF.

For the CDR3, the DNA is TGTGCCGGGGACACCGGGGGGGAGACCCAGTACTTC. This sequence encodes CAGDTGGETQYF. V usage is TRBV7-9 and J usage is TRBJ2-5; maybe TRBD2 (7 bases). Germline loops: CDR1 SEHNR, CDR2 FQNEAQ (reference sequence). Trimming shortened V by 11 bases and J by 5 bases, and 15 bases separated the two germline ends. This CDR3 comprises 12 residues. Together with reference TRBV7-9 and TRBJ2-5, the CDR3 gives the full variable domain: DTGVSQNPRHKITKRGQNVTFRCDPISEHNRLYWYRQTLGQGPEFLTYFQNEAQLEKSRLLSDRFSAERPKGSFSTLEIQRTEQGDSAMYLCAGDTGGETQYFGPGTRLLVL.

The rearrangement uses TRBV25-1 and TRBJ2-1; 8 bases line up with TRBD2. V dropped 0 bases and J dropped 5; count of bases not matched to a gene: 6. CDR1 and CDR2 from the germline V gene are MGHDK and SYGVNS. The CDR3 loop spans 16 amino acids. The CDR3 DNA is TGTGCCAGCAGTGAATACGGGGGGGATTCCCACAATGAGCAGTTCTTC. The encoded protein is CASSEYGGDSHNEQFF.

This clone was seen just once. The chain couples TRBV6-5 to TRBJ1-1; D gene unclear. Germline-derived CDR1 and CDR2 are MNHEY and SVGAGI. With 7 bases removed from V and 3 bases from J, the gap between germline ends came to 15 bases. The CDR3 spans 14 residues. CDR3 in DNA: TGTGCCAGCATAGGAGGCTGGGCGGACACTGAAGCTTTCTTT. The encoded protein is CASIGGWADTEAFF.

V is TRBV7-8 and J is TRBJ1-1; D not resolved. Germline values: CDR1 SGHVS, CDR2 FQNEAQ. The CDR3 runs to 11 residues. The V gene lost 5 bases and the J gene lost 11 bases, with 12 bases spanning the gap. This CDR3 is CASSPTFKAFF. CDR3 sequence (DNA): TGTGCCAGCAGCCCGACATTTAAGGCTTTCTTT.

J is TRBJ1-4 and V is TRBV5-4, with 7 bases fitting TRBD1. The CDR3 is 17 amino acids. The V and J ends lost 2 bases and 8 bases, in that order; junction bases with no gene match: 15. The germline V gene encodes CDR1 SGHNT and CDR2 YYREEE (reference sequence). CDR3 sequence: CASSFGKQGLNREKLFF. DNA of the CDR3: TGTGCCAGCAGCTTCGGGAAACAGGGGCTTAATCGGGAAAAACTGTTTTTT.

V usage is TRBV19 and J usage is TRBJ1-2; TRBD1 might be the D (5 bases). This CDR3 region has 14 residues. Trimming shortened V by 5 bases and J by 2 bases, and 12 bases separated the two germline ends. Germline loops: CDR1 LNHDA, CDR2 SQIVND (reference sequence). CDR3 nucleotides: TGTGCCAGTAGTCCCACGACAGTGAACTATGGCTACACCTTC. This codes for CASSPTTVNYGYTF. The full variable domain, with the rest looked up from reference TRBV19 and TRBJ1-2, is DGGITQSPKYLFRKEGQNVTLSCEQNLNHDAMYWYRQDPGQGLRLIYYSQIVNDFQKGDIAEGYSVSREKKESFPLTVTSAQKNPTAFYLCASSPTTVNYGYTFGSGTRLTVV.

The V gene is TRBV5-1, the J gene TRBJ2-5; 8 bases are a match to TRBD1. Germline V lookup: CDR1 SGHRS, CDR2 YFSETQ. Losses at the gene ends were 2 bases for V and 5 bases for J; bases not matched to a gene: 8. CDR3 length: 15 residues. CDR3 bases: TGCGCCAGCAGCTTAAATACAGGGGGATACGAGACCCAGTACTTC. Amino acids: CASSLNTGGYETQYF.

The chain joins TRBV2 to TRBJ1-5; a possible D gene is TRBD1 (6 bases). Germline V gives CDR1 SNHLY, CDR2 FYNNEI. This CDR3 comprises 13 residues. V was cut by 6 bases and J by 7 bases, with 13 bases left in between. CDR3 residues: CASRVQGFQPQHF. Written as DNA, the CDR3 is TGTGCCAGCAGGGTTCAGGGGTTCCAGCCCCAGCATTTT.

A single count supports this clone. The rearrangement uses TRBV30 and TRBJ2-5; the D gene is possibly TRBD2 (6 bases). This CDR3 region has 17 residues. V was clipped by 1 base and J by 5 bases, with 23 bases between them. The germline V gene encodes CDR1 GTSNPN and CDR2 SVGIG (reference sequence). The CDR3 coding sequence is TGTGCCTGGAGTGGGAATCTATGTAAGGTGAGCGGGGAGACCCAGTACTTC. It translates to CAWSGNLCKVSGETQYF.

A single count supports this clone. The genes are TRBV5-8 and TRBJ1-1; possibly TRBD1 for D (5 bases). The CDR3 sequence is 13 residues long. V gave up 6 bases and J gave up 4 bases, with 13 bases separating them. Per germline, CDR1 SGHTS and CDR2 YDEGEE. The CDR3 sequence is CASTIAGGTEAFF. The DNA for the CDR3 is TGTGCCAGCACCATAGCCGGGGGCACTGAAGCTTTCTTT.

This chain uses TRBV19 with TRBJ1-6; D not resolved. Germline CDR1 LNHDA, CDR2 SQIVND (reference sequence). The V and J ends lost 5 bases and 6 bases respectively, with 8 bases between them. The CDR3 covers 13 residues. This CDR3 is CASSAEFNSPLHF. As DNA, the CDR3 is TGTGCCAGTAGTGCAGAATTTAATTCACCCCTCCACTTT.

This clone was detected a few times. This rearrangement joins TRBV4-1 to TRBJ1-2; 7 bases match TRBD1. CDR3 length: 14 amino acids. Germline values: CDR1 MGHRA, CDR2 YSYEKL. The J segment lost 8 bases and the V segment lost 2 bases, leaving 8 bases of the junction unmatched. CDR3 loop: CASSQQTGSKGYTF. The CDR3 DNA sequence: TGCGCCAGCAGCCAACAGACAGGGAGTAAAGGCTACACCTTC.

The rearrangement uses TRBV9 and TRBJ1-2; D call uncertain. The germline V gene encodes CDR1 SGDLS and CDR2 YYNGEE. This CDR3 has 13 residues. V lost 6 bases and J lost 3, with 12 bases in between. The CDR3 nucleotides read TGTGCCAGCACAAAGCCGGGGTACTATGGCTACACCTTC. The encoded protein is CASTKPGYYGYTF.